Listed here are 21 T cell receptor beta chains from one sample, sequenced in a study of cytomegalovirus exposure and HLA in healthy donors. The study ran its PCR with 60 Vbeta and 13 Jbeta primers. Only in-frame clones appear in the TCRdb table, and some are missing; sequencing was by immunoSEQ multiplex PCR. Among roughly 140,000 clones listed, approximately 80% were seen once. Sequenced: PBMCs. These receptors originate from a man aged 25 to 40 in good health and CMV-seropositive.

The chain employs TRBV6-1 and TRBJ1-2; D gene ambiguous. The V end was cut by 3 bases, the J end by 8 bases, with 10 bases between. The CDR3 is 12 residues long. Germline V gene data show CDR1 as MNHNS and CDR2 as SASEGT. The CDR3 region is CASSERPGGYTF. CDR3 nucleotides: TGTGCCAGCAGTGAGAGACCAGGAGGCTACACCTTC.

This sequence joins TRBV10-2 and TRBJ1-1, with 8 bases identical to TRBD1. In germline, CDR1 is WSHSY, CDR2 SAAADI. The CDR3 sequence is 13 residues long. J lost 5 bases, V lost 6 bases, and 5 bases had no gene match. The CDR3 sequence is CASRQGAWTEAFF. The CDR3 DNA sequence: TGCGCCAGCAGGCAGGGGGCATGGACTGAAGCTTTCTTT.

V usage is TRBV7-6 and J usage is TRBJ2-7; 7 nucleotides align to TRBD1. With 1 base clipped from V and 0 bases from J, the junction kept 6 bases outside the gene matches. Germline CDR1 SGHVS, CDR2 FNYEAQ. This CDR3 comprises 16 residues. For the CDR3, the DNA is TGTGCCAGCAGCTTAGTATCGGCAGGGGGCTCCTACGAGCAGTACTTC. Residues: CASSLVSAGGSYEQYF.

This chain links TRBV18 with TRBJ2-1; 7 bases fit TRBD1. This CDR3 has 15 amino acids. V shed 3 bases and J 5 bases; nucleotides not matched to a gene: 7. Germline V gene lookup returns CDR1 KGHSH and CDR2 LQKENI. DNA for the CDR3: TGTGCCAGCTCACCGATAAGAACAGGGGACAATGAGCAGTTCTTC. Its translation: CASSPIRTGDNEQFF.

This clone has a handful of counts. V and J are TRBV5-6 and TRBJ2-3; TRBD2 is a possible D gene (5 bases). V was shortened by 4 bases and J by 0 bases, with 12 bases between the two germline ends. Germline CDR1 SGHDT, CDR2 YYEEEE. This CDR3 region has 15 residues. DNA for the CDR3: TGTGCCAGCAGCAGAACTAGTAAAAGCACAGATACGCAGTATTTT. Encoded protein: CASSRTSKSTDTQYF.

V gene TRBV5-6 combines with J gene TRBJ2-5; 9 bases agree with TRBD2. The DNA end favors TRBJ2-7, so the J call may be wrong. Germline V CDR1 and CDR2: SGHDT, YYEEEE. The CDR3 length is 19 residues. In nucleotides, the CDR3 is TGTGCCAGCAGCTTGGGATTAGCGGGGGTATCCCTCCAGATCTACGAGCAGTACTTC. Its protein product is CASSLGLAGVSLQIYEQYF.

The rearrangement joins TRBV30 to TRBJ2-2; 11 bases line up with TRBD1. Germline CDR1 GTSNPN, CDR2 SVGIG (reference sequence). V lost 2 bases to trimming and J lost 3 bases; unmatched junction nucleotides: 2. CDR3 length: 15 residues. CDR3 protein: CAWSPGQGDTGELFF. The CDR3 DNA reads TGTGCCTGGAGTCCGGGACAGGGGGACACCGGGGAGCTGTTTTTT.

CDR3 sequence reads: CASSLRATNEKLFF. The CDR3 DNA is TGCGCCAGCAGCTTACGGGCAACTAATGAAAAACTGTTTTTT. The gene calls are TRBV4-1 and TRBJ1-4; no definite D call. The CDR3 runs 14 residues. With 5 bases removed from V and 0 bases from J, the gap between germline ends came to 7 bases. The germline CDR1 and CDR2 sequences are MGHRA and YSYEKL.

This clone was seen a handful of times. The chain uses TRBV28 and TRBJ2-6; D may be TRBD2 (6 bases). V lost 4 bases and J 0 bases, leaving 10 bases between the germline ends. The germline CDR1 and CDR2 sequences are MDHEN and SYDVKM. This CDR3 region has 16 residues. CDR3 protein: CASSSGEISGANVLTF. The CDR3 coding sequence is TGTGCCAGCAGTTCGGGGGAGATCTCTGGGGCCAACGTCCTGACTTTC.

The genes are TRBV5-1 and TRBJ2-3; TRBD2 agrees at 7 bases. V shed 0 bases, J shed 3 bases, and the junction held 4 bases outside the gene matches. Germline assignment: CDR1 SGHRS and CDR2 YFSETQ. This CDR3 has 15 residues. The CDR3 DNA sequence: TGCGCCAGCAGCTTGGCCAGGACTAGGACAGATACGCAGTATTTT. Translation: CASSLARTRTDTQYF.

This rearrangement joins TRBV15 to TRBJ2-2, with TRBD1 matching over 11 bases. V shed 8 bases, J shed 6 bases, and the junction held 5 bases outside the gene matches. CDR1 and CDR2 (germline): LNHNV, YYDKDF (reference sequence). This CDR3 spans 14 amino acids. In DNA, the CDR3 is TGTGCCACCGGGACAGGGGGTTCGGCCGGGGAGCTGTTTTTT. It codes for CATGTGGSAGELFF.

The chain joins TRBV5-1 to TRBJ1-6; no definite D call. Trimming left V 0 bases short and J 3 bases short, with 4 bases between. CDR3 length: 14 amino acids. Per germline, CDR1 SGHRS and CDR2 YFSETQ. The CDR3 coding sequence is TGCGCCAGCAGCTTGGACAGCTATAATTCACCCCTCCACTTT. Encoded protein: CASSLDSYNSPLHF.

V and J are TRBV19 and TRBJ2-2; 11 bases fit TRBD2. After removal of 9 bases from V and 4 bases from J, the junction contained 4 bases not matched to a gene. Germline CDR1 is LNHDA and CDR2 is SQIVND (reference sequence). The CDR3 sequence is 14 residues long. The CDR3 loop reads CASELAGVTGELFF. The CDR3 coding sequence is TGTGCCAGCGAACTAGCGGGAGTCACCGGGGAGCTGTTTTTT.

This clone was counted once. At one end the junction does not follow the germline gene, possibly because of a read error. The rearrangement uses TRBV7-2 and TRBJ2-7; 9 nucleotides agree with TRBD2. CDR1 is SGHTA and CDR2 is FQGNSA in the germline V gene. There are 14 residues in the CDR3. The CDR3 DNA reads TGTGCCAGCAGCTCTTTGAGCGGGGGGCCTGGACTTAGGTTC. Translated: CASSSLSGGPGLRF.

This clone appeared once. The CDR3 nucleotides read TGTGCCAGCAGCCCCGGGACAGGGAGTTACGAGCAGTACTTC. Encoded protein: CASSPGTGSYEQYF. V and J are TRBV11-2 and TRBJ2-5; TRBD1 agrees at 9 bases. The closer fit of TRBJ2-7 to the DNA end suggests the J call may be wrong. The CDR3 is made up of 14 amino acids. In germline, CDR1 is SGHAT, CDR2 FQNNGV.

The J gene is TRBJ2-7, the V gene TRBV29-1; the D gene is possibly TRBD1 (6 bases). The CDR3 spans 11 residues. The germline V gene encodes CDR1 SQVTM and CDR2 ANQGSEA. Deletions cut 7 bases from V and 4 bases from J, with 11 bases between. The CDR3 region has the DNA TGCAGCGCAGGACAGCCATACGAGCAGTACTTC. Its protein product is CSAGQPYEQYF.

This chain's CDR3 is CASSNQQRTGELFF. Here the CDR3 DNA reads TGTGCCAGCAGCAACCAACAGCGGACCGGGGAGCTGTTTTTT. The rearrangement joins TRBV5-5 to TRBJ2-2; D may be TRBD2 (5 bases). The ends were cut back, 4 bases at V and 5 bases at J, with 12 bases in the middle. CDR1 and CDR2 (germline): SGHKS, YYEKEE (reference sequence). There are 14 residues in the CDR3.

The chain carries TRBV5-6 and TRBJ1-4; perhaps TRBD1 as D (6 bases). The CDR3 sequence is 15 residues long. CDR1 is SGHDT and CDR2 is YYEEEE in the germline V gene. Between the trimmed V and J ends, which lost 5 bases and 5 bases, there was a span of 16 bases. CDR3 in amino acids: CASSYKVTGNEKLFF. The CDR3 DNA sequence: TGTGCCAGCAGTTATAAGGTAACAGGGAATGAAAAACTGTTTTTT. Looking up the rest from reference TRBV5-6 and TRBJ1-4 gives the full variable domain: DAGVTQSPTHLIKTRGQQVTLRCSPKSGHDTVSWYQQALGQGPQFIFQYYEEEERQRGNFPDRFSGHQFPNYSSELNVNALLLGDSALYLCASSYKVTGNEKLFFGSGTQLSVL.

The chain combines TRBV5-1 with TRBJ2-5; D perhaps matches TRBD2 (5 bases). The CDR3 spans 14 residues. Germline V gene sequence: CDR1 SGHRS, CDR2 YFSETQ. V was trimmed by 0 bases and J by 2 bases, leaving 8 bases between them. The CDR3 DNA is TGCGCCAGCAGCTTGGTTCCGGGACAAGAGACCCAGTACTTC. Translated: CASSLVPGQETQYF.

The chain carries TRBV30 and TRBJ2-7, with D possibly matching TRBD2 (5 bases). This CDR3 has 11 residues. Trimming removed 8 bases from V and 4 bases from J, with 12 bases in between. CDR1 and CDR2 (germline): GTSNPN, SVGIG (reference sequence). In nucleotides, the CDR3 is TGTGCCGCCGCCGGGGAGTACGAGCAGTACTTC. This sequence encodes CAAAGEYEQYF.

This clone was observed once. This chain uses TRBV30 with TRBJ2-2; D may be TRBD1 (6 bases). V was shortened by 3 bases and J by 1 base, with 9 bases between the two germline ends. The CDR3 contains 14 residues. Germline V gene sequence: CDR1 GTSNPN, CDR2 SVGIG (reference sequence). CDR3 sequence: CAWRADRNTGELFF. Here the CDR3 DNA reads TGTGCCTGGAGAGCGGACAGGAACACCGGGGAGCTGTTTTTT.